This TCR beta chain was captured by sequencing in a study of radiation and T cells in renal cell carcinoma. Study context: Nephrectomy followed 15 Gy stereotactic body radiation by 4 weeks. Broader study findings: From baseline, blood top tumor clonotypes peaked at 2 weeks post-radiation. Pretreatment tumor biopsies were lacking, so baseline clonotypes are unknown.

Noted time point: blood 2 weeks post-SBRT. Treatment specified: 15 Gy SBRT to primary tumor, nephrectomy 4 weeks later. Clear cell pathology was present in this patient's renal cell carcinoma. CDR1 and CDR2 (germline): GTSNPN, SVGIG (reference sequence). The V end was cut by 3 bases, the J end by 3 bases, with 2 bases between. The CDR3 loop spans 11 amino acids. Libraries were prepared by immunoSEQ multiplex PCR; TCRdb keeps only in-frame clonotypes and omits some of them. The sample includes some 120,000 clones, approximately 90% seen only once; the top ten take 5.8%. On this clone itself: Its antigen is not known.

The V and J genes are TRBV30 and TRBJ2-2; no clear D. This sequence originates from a woman between 65 and 79 years old with renal cell carcinoma. The specimen was blood, collected from a patient whose treatment included radiotherapy and nephrectomy. The CDR3 loop is CAWRDTGELFF. CDR3 nucleotides: TGTGCCTGGAGGGACACCGGGGAGCTGTTTTTT.